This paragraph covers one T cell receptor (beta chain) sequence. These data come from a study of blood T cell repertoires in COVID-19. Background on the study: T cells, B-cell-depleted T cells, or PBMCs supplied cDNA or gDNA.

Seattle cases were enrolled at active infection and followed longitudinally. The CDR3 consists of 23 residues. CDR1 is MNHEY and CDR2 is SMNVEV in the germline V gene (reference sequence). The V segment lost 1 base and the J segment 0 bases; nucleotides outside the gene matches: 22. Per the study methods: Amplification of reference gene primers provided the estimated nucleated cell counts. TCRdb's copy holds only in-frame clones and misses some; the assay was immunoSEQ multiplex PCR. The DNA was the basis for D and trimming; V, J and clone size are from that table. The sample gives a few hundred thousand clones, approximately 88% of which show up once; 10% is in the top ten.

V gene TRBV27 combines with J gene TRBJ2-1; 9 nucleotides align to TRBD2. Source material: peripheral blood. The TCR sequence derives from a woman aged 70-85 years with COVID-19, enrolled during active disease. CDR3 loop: CASSLLGGTGSGSKASSYNEQFF. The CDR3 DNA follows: TGTGCCAGCAGTTTATTGGGGGGAACGGGTAGCGGGAGTAAGGCAAGCTCCTACAATGAGCAGTTCTTC.